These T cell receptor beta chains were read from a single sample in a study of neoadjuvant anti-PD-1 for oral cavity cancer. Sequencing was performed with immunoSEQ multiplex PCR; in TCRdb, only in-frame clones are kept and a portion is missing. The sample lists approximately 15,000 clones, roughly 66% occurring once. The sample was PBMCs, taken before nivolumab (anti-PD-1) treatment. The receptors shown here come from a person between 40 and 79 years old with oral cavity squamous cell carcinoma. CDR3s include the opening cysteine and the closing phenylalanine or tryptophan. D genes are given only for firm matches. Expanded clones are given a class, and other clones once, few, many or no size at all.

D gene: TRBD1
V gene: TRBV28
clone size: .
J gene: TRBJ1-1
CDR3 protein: CASSPQGQGDTEAFF
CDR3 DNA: TGTGCCAGCAGCCCCCAGGGGCAGGGGGACACTGAAGCTTTCTTT

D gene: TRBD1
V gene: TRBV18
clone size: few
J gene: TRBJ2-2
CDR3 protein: CASSPRPGGAGTGELFF
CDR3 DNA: TGTGCCAGCTCACCACGGCCAGGGGGCGCCGGCACCGGGGAGCTGTTTTTT

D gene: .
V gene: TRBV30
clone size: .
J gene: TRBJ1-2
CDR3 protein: CAWKEDANYGYTF
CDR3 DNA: TGTGCCTGGAAAGAGGATGCTAACTATGGCTACACCTTC

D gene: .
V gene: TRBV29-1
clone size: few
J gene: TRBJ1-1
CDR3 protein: CSVIRGGGKTEAFF
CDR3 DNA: TGCAGCGTTATAAGGGGTGGGGGCAAGACTGAAGCTTTCTTT

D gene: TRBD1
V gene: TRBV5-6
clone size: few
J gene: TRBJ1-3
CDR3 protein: CASSFRTGEGNTIYF
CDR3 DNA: TGTGCCAGCAGCTTTCGGACAGGGGAAGGAAACACCATATATTTT

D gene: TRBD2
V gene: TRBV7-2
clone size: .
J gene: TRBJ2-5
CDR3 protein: CASSRLLWTSGQETQYF
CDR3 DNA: TGTGCCAGCAGCCGGCTCCTTTGGACTAGCGGCCAAGAGACCCAGTACTTC

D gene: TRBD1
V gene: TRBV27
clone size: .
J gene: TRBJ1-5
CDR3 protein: CASSLLGGAGNQPQHF
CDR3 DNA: TGTGCCAGCAGTTTGCTAGGGGGCGCGGGCAATCAGCCCCAGCATTTT

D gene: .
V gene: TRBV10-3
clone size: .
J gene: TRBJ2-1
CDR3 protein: CAISESTSPAGDEQFF
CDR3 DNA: TGTGCCATCAGTGAGTCGACTAGTCCGGCCGGGGATGAGCAGTTCTTC

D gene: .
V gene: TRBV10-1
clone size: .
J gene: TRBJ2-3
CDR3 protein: CASSSGSTDTQYF
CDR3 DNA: TGCGCCAGCAGTTCAGGGAGCACAGATACGCAGTATTTT

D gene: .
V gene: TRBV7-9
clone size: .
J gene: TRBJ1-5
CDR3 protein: CASSSSQNQPQHF
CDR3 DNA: TGTGCCAGCAGCTCCTCCCAGAATCAGCCCCAGCATTTT

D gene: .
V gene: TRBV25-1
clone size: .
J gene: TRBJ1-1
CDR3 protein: CASSEPTIIGEVNTEAFF
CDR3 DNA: TGTGCCAGCAGTGAGCCAACGATAATAGGGGAAGTGAACACTGAAGCTTTCTTT

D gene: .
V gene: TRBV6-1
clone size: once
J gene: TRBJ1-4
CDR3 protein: CASSSRGNENLFF
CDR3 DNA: TGTGCCAGCAGTTCAAGGGGTAATGAAAACCTGTTTTTT

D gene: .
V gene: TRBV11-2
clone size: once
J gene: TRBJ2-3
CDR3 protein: CASSSTPGGIDTQYF
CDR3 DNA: TGTGCCAGCAGCTCCACCCCCGGCGGGATAGATACGCAGTATTTT

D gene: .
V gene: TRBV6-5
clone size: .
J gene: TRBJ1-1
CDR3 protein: CASSWGRPNTEAFF
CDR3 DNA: TGTGCCAGCAGTTGGGGACGGCCCAACACTGAAGCTTTCTTT

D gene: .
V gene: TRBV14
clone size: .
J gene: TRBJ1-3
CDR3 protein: CASSQDDFSGNTIYF
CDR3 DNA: TGTGCCAGCAGCCAAGATGACTTCTCTGGAAACACCATATATTTT

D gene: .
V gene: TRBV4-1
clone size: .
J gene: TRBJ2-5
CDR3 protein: CASSQDLGGRATQYF
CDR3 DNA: TGCGCCAGCAGCCAAGATTTAGGAGGGCGGGCCACCCAGTACTTC

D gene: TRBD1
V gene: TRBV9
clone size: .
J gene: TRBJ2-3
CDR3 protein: CASSEAGGIGTQYF
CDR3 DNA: TGTGCCAGCAGCGAGGCAGGGGGCATCGGTACGCAGTATTTT

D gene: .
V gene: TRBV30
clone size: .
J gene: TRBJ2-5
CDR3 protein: CAWYRGGETQYF
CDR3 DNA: TGTGCCTGGTACAGGGGAGGAGAGACCCAGTACTTC

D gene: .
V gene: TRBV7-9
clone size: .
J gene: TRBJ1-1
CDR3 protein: CASRQPRSEAFF
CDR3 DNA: TGTGCCAGCAGACAACCTCGCTCTGAAGCTTTCTTT

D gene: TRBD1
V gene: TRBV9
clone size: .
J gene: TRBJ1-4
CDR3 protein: CASSAGPDRRREKLFF
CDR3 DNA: TGTGCCAGCAGCGCCGGCCCGGACAGGCGGCGCGAAAAACTGTTTTTT

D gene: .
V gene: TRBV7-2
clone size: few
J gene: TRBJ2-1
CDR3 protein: CASSIDTYNEQFF
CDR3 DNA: TGTGCCAGCAGCATCGACACCTACAATGAGCAGTTCTTC

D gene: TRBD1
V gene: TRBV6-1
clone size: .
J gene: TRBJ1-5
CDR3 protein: CASSEAGQGARQPQHF
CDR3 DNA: TGTGCCAGCAGTGAAGCCGGGCAGGGGGCACGGCAGCCCCAGCATTTT

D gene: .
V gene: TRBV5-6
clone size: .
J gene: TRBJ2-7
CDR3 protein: CASSLNSGAYEQYF
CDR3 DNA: TGTGCCAGCAGCTTGAATTCAGGGGCCTACGAGCAGTACTTC

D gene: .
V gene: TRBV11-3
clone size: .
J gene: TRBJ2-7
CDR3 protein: CASSSGPMYEQYF
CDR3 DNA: TGTGCCAGCAGCTCGGGACCCATGTACGAGCAGTACTTC

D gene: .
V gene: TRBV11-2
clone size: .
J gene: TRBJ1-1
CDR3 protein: CASGRQTEAFF
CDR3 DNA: TGTGCCAGCGGCAGACAGACTGAAGCTTTCTTT

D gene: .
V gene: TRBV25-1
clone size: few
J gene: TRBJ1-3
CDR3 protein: CASTPGGSGNTIYF
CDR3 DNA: TGTGCCAGCACCCCGGGGGGCTCTGGAAACACCATATATTTT

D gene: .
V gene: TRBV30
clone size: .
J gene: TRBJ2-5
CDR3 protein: CAWSVPETQYF
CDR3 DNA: TGTGCCTGGAGTGTACCAGAGACCCAGTACTTC

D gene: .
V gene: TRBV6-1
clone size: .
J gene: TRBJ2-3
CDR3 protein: CASSEAYSSTDTQYF
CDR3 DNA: TGTGCCAGCAGTGAGGCGTATTCGAGCACAGATACGCAGTATTTT

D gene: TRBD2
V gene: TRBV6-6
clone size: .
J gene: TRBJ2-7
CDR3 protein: CASRPLAGESYEQYF
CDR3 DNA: TGTGCCAGCAGACCCCTAGCGGGAGAATCCTACGAGCAGTACTTC

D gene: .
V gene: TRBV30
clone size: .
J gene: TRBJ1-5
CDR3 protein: CAWSAGVGSNQPQHF
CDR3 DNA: TGTGCCTGGAGTGCCGGAGTGGGCAGCAATCAGCCCCAGCATTTT

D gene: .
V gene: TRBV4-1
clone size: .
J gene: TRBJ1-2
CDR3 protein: CASSQPLGYGYTF
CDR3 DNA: TGCGCCAGCAGCCAACCCCTAGGCTATGGCTACACCTTC

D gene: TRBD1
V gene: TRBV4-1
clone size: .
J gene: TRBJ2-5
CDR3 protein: CASSQGTGFKRETQYF
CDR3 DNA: TGCGCCAGCAGCCAAGGGACAGGATTTAAGAGGGAGACCCAGTACTTC

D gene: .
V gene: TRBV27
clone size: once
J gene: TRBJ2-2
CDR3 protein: CASSFTLANTGELFF
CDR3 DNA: TGTGCCAGCAGTTTCACACTCGCGAACACCGGGGAGCTGTTTTTT

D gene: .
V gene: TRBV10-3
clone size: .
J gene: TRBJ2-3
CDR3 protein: CAISEVTRFDTQYF
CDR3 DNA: TGTGCCATCAGTGAGGTGACTAGATTTGATACGCAGTATTTT

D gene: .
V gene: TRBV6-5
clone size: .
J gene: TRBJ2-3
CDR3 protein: CASRPHSASTDTQYF
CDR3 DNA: TGTGCCAGCAGACCCCACTCAGCTAGCACAGATACGCAGTATTTT

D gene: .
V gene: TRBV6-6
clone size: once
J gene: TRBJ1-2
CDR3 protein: CASSYGQATVDYGYTF
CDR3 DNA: TGTGCCAGCAGTTACGGTCAGGCAACGGTCGACTATGGCTACACCTTC

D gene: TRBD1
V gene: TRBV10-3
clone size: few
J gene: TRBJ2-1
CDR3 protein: CAISESTGGRNEQFF
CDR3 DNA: TGTGCCATCAGTGAGTCGACAGGGGGTAGAAATGAGCAGTTCTTC

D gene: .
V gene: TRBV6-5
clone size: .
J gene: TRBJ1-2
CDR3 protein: CASLGHQDYGYTF
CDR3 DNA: TGTGCCAGCTTAGGACACCAGGACTATGGCTACACCTTC

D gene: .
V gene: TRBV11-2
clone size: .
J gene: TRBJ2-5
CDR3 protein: CASSPYLETQYF
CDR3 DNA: TGTGCCAGCAGCCCTTATCTAGAGACCCAGTACTTC

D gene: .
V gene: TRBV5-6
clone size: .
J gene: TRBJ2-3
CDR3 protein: CASSPGGAPQDTQYF
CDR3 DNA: TGTGCCAGCAGCCCTGGTGGCGCACCTCAGGATACGCAGTATTTT

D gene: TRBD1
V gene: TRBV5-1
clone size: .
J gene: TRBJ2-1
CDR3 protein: CASSSDRTYNEQFF
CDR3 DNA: TGCGCCAGCAGCTCGGACAGGACATACAATGAGCAGTTCTTC

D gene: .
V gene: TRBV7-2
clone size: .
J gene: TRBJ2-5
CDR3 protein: CASSPVIPETQYF
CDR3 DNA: TGTGCCAGCAGCCCGGTCATTCCGGAGACCCAGTACTTC

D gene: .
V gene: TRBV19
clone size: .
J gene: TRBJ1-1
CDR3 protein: CASSKTVNTEAFF
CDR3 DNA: TGTGCCAGTAGTAAGACAGTGAACACTGAAGCTTTCTTT

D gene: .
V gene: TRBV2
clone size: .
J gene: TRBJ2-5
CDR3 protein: CASSTHWRDPQETQYF
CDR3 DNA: TGTGCCAGCAGCACCCACTGGCGGGACCCTCAAGAGACCCAGTACTTC

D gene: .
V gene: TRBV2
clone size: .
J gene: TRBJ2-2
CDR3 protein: CASSGYTGELFF
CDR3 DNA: TGTGCCAGCAGTGGGTACACCGGGGAGCTGTTTTTT

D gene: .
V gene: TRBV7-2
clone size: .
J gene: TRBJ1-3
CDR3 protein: CASSRGGSGNTIYF
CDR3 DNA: TGTGCCAGCAGCCGTGGGGGCTCTGGAAACACCATATATTTT

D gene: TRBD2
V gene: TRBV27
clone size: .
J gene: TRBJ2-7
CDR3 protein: CASSSSGTSERRGEQYF
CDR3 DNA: TGTGCCAGCAGTTCCTCCGGGACTAGCGAACGTAGGGGGGAGCAGTACTTC

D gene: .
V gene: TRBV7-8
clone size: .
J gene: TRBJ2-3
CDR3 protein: CASSLFQSTDTQYF
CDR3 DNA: TGTGCCAGCAGCTTATTCCAGAGCACAGATACGCAGTATTTT

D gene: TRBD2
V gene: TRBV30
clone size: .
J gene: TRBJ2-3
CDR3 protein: CAWSAGGAGDTQYF
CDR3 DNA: TGTGCCTGGAGTGCGGGAGGGGCTGGGGATACGCAGTATTTT

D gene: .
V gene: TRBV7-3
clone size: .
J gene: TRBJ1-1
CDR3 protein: CASSLRAGLGTEAFF
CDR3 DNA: TGTGCCAGCAGCTTAAGGGCAGGTCTGGGCACTGAAGCTTTCTTT